These 17 T cell receptor beta chains were all obtained from the same sample, sequenced in a study of blood T cells in healthy people across ages. A second roughly 7 to 12 cycle PCR used barcoded and J-beta primers. TCRdb used MiXCR to reprocess the 5' RACE reads, holding one entry per CDR3 protein. The sample has approximately 1,000,000 distinct CDR3 sequences, more than 40% seen once. The sample consisted of blood. These receptors all stem from a woman in her sixties or seventies in good health.

This chain links TRBV7-9 with TRBJ2-3; D might be TRBD1 (5 bases). The V gene's germline CDR1 is SEHNR and CDR2 FQNEAQ (reference sequence). The CDR3 contains 17 residues. Deletions cut 2 bases from V and 6 bases from J, with 21 bases between. CDR3 nucleotide sequence: TGTGCCAGCAGCTTACTCGGACACACAAAACTACTGGATACGCAGTATTTT. Amino acid sequence: CASSLLGHTKLLDTQYF.

The rearrangement joins TRBV12-3 or TRBV12-4 to TRBJ2-7, with D maybe TRBD1 (5 bases). The CDR3 contains 14 residues. V lost 5 bases, J lost 0 bases, and 11 bases lay in between. This chain's CDR3 is CASSPDTRSYEQYF. For the CDR3, the DNA is TGTGCCAGCAGTCCGGACACCCGCTCCTACGAGCAGTACTTC.

The gene calls are TRBV10-2 and TRBJ2-4; 7 nucleotides line up with TRBD1. The assigned J gene may be wrong: the sequence end matches TRBJ2-7 better. CDR3 length: 14 amino acids. Germline lookup yields CDR1 WSHSY and CDR2 SAAADI. For the CDR3, the DNA is TGCGCCAGCAGTTCCACCAGGGGGAACTACGAGCAGTACTTC. This encodes CASSSTRGNYEQYF.

The chain joins TRBV25-1 to TRBJ2-7, with no clear D. The CDR3 sequence is 13 residues long. Germline V lookup: CDR1 MGHDK, CDR2 SYGVNS. Trimming cost V 5 bases and J 2 bases, with 10 bases left between them. The CDR3 here is CASSSHGTYEQYF. The CDR3 DNA sequence: TGTGCCAGCAGTTCCCATGGCACCTACGAGCAGTACTTC.

This sequence joins TRBV5-1 and TRBJ2-7; D is perhaps TRBD1 or TRBD2 (6 bases each). This CDR3 is built from 14 residues. Germline V gives CDR1 SGHRS, CDR2 YFSETQ. V was clipped by 6 bases and J by 3 bases, with 16 bases between them. The CDR3 region is CASIGGPPVYEQYF. The CDR3 nucleotides are TGCGCCAGCATAGGGGGGCCCCCGGTCTACGAGCAGTACTTC.

V is TRBV2 and J is TRBJ2-5; 11 positions match TRBD2. V was clipped by 5 bases and J by 3 bases; unmatched bases: 8. The CDR3 has 16 amino acids. In germline, CDR1 is SNHLY, CDR2 FYNNEI. The CDR3 sequence is CASSRLAGGIKETQYF. CDR3 nucleotide sequence: TGTGCCAGCAGTCGTCTAGCGGGAGGCATCAAAGAGACCCAGTACTTC.

The chain employs TRBV3-1 and TRBJ1-5, with 8 bases fitting TRBD1. J gave up 6 bases and V 1 base, and 5 bases lay outside the gene matches. Germline V gives CDR1 LGHDT, CDR2 YNNKEL (reference sequence). The CDR3 extends over 15 amino acids. This CDR3 reads CASSQGQGWPQPQHF. The CDR3 DNA is TGTGCCAGCAGCCAAGGACAGGGGTGGCCTCAGCCCCAGCATTTT.

The chain has TRBV11-2 and TRBJ2-5; D ambiguous. The CDR3 has 11 residues. The germline CDR1 and CDR2 sequences are SGHAT and FQNNGV. Between the trimmed V and J ends, which lost 5 bases and 7 bases, there was a span of 8 bases. The CDR3 nucleotides are TGTGCCAGCAGCCCAAAGTGGACCCAGTACTTC. Its protein product is CASSPKWTQYF.

The V call is TRBV5-1, the J call TRBJ2-7, with 9 bases matching TRBD1. The CDR3 spans 15 residues. With V trimmed by 3 bases and J by 1 base, 5 bases remained unmatched. In germline, CDR1 is SGHRS, CDR2 YFSETQ. As DNA, the CDR3 is TGCGCCAGCAGCTCTACAGGGGGCGAGTCCTACGAGCAGTACTTC. Translated, it gives CASSSTGGESYEQYF.

This chain links TRBV24-1 with TRBJ2-7; TRBD2 might be the D (5 bases). The CDR3 length is 16 residues. Trimming removed 4 bases at V and 5 bases at J, with 20 bases between. Germline V gene data show CDR1 as KGHDR and CDR2 as SFDVKD. The CDR3 DNA follows: TGTGCCACCAGTGAGGGCCTCGGACTGAAGAGTCACGAGCAGTACTTC. Translating it yields CATSEGLGLKSHEQYF.

The chain has TRBV12-3 or TRBV12-4 and TRBJ2-5; 7 bases line up with TRBD1. The CDR3 has 14 residues. J was trimmed by 7 bases and V by 6 bases; bases with no gene match: 11. DNA of the CDR3: TGTGCCAGCAGCGCCGGGACAGATGAGTGGACCCAGTACTTC. Translation gives CASSAGTDEWTQYF.

The chain links TRBV18 to TRBJ2-6, with 14 nucleotides matching TRBD2. CDR1 KGHSH and CDR2 LQKENI come from the germline V gene. Trimming cost V 3 bases and J 2 bases; bases outside gene matches: 6. The CDR3 has 19 amino acids. Here the CDR3 reads CASSPQGLAGVTGANVLTF. CDR3 coding DNA: TGTGCCAGCTCACCCCAGGGACTAGCGGGAGTTACTGGGGCCAACGTCCTGACTTTC.

The sample holds a few counts of this clonotype. The chain links TRBV27 to TRBJ2-1; 8 bases map to TRBD2. The CDR3 totals 17 residues. Germline CDR1 MNHEY, CDR2 SMNVEV (reference sequence). Trimming cost V 5 bases and J 4 bases; bases outside gene matches: 13. The CDR3 coding sequence is TGTGCCAGCAGTACCGAAACTAGCGGTCAGATGTACAATGAGCAGTTCTTC. Encoded protein: CASSTETSGQMYNEQFF.

The chain uses TRBV20-1 and TRBJ2-7; 15 bases are a match to TRBD2. With V trimmed by 5 bases and J by 4 bases, 6 bases remained unmatched. The CDR3 runs 15 residues. The germline CDR1 and CDR2 sequences are DFQATT and SNEGSKA (reference sequence). The CDR3 coding sequence is TGCAGTGCTTCGGGACTAGCGGGAGGCCAATACGAGCAGTACTTC. Protein: CSASGLAGGQYEQYF.

Regarding this clonotype: An end of the junction differs from the germline gene, which may be a read error. The chain recombines TRBV7-2 with TRBJ1-2; TRBD1 agrees at 7 bases. From germline, CDR1 is SGHTA and CDR2 FQGNSA. The CDR3 has 14 residues. The CDR3 region has the DNA TGTGCCAGCAGCTACCAGGGACAGAACTATGACTACACCTTC. Protein sequence: CASSYQGQNYDYTF.

This chain links TRBV9 with TRBJ2-7; D unresolved. V lost 0 bases and J lost 2, with 18 bases in between. Germline V gene sequence: CDR1 SGDLS, CDR2 YYNGEE. CDR3 length: 17 residues. The CDR3 loop is CASSVGLLTPSPYEQYF. In DNA, the CDR3 is TGTGCCAGCAGCGTAGGCTTGTTGACACCTTCCCCCTACGAGCAGTACTTC.

This clonotype was found a few times. The genes are TRBV4-1 and TRBJ2-7; no definite D call. V was pared by 0 bases and J by 0 bases, with 9 bases between. Germline V gives CDR1 MGHRA, CDR2 YSYEKL. The CDR3 is 15 amino acids. The DNA for the CDR3 is TGCGCCAGCAGCCAAGAATTGGCGGCCTCCTACGAGCAGTACTTC. It translates to CASSQELAASYEQYF.